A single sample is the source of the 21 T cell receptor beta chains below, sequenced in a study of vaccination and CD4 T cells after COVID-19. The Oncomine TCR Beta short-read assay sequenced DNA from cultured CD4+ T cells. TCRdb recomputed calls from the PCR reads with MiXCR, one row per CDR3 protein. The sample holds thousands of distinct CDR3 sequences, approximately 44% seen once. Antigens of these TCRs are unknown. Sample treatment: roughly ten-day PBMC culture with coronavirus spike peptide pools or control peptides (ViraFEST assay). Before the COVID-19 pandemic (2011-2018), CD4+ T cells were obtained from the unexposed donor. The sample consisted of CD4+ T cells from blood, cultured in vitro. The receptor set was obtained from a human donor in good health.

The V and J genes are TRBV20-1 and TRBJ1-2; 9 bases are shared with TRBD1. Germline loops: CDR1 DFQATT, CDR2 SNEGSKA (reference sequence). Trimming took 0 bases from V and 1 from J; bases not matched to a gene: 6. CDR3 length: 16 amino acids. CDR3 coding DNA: TGCAGTGCTAGAGATCGGGACAGGGCTTATAACTATGGCTACACCTTC. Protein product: CSARDRDRAYNYGYTF.

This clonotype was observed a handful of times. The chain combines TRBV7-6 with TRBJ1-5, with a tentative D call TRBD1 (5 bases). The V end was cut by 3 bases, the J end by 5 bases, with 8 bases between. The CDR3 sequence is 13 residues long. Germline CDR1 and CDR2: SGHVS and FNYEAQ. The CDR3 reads CASSFGDDQPQHF. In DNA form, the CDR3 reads TGTGCCAGCAGCTTTGGGGACGATCAGCCCCAGCATTTT.

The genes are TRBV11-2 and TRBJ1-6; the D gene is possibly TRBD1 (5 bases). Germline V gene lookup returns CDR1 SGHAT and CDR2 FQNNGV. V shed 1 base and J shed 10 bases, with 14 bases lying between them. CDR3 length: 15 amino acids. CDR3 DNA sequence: TGTGCCAGCAGCTTAGGGGGCGGGGAGGGATCACCCCTCCACTTT. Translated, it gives CASSLGGGEGSPLHF.

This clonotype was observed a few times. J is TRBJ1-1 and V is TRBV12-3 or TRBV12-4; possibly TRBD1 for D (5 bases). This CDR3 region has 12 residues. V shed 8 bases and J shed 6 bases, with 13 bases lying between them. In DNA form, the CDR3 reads TGTGCCAGCGGGTCAGGGACCCCTGAAGCTTTCTTT. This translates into CASGSGTPEAFF.

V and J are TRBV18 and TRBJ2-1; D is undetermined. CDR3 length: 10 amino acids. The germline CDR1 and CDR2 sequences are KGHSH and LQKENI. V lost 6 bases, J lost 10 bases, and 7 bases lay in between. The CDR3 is CASSQEEQFF. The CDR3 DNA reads TGTGCCAGCTCCCAAGAGGAGCAGTTCTTC.

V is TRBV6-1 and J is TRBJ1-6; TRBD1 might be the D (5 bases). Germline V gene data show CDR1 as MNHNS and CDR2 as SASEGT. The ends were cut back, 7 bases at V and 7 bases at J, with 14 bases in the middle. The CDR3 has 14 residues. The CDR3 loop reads CASMGVQENSPLHF. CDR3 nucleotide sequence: TGTGCCAGCATGGGAGTACAGGAGAATTCACCCCTCCACTTT.

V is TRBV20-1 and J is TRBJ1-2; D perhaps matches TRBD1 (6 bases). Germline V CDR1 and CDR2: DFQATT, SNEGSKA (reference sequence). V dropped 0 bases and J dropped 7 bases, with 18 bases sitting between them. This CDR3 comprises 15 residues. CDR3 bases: TGCAGTGCTAGAGACAACATGGGGGCGGTTCTTGGCTACACCTTC. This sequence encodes CSARDNMGAVLGYTF.

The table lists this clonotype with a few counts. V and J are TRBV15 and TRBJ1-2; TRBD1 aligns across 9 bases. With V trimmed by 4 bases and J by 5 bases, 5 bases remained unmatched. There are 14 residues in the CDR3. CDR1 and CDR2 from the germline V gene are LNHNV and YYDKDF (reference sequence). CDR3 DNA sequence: TGTGCCACCAGCACCGGGACAGGGACATATGGCTACACCTTC. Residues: CATSTGTGTYGYTF.

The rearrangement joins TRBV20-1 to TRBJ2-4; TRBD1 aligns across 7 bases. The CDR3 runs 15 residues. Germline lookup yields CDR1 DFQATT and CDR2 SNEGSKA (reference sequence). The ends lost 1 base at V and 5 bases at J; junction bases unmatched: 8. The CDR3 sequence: CSARGLTGAENIQYF. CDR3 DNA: TGCAGTGCTAGAGGGCTCACAGGGGCAGAAAACATTCAGTACTTC.

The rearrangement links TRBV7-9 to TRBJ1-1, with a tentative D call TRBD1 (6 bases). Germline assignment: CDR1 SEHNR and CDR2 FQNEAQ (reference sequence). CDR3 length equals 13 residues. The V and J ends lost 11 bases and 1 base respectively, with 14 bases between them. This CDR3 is CAGRGPSNTEAFF. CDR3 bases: TGTGCCGGCCGGGGGCCTTCGAACACTGAAGCTTTCTTT.

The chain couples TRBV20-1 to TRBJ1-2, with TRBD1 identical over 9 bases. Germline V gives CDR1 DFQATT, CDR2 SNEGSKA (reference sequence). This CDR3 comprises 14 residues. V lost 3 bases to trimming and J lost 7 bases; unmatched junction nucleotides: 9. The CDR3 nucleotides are TGCAGTGCTAGTCTCCGGGACAGGGCGGTTGGCTACACCTTC. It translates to CSASLRDRAVGYTF.

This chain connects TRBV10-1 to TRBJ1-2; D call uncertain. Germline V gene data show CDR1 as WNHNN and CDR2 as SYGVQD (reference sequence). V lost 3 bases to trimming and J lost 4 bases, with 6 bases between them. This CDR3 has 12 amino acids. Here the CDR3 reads CASSDTSYGYTF. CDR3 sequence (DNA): TGCGCCAGCAGTGACACCAGCTATGGCTACACCTTC.

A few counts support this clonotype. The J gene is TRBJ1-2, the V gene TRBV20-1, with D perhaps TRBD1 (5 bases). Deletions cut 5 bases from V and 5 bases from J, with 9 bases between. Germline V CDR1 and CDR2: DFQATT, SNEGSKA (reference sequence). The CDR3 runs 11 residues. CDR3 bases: TGCAGTGCTGGGGGGATTTATGGCTACACCTTC. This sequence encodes CSAGGIYGYTF.

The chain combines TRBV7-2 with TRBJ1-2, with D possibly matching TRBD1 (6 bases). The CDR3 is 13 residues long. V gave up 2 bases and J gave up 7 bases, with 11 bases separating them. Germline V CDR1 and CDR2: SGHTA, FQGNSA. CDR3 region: CASSLYREGGYTF. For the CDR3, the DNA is TGTGCCAGCAGCTTATACAGGGAGGGTGGCTACACCTTC.

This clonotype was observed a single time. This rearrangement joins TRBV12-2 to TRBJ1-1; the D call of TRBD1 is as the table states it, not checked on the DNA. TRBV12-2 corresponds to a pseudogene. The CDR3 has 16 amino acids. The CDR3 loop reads CASRLNQGADGTEAFF. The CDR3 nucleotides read TGTGCAAGTCGCCTTAACCAGGGGGCGGACGGCACTGAAGCTTTCTTT.

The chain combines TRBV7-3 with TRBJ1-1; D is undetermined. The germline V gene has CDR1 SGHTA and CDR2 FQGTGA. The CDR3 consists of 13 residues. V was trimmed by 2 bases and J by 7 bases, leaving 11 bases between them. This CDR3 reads CASSLGQAFEAFF. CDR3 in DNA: TGTGCCAGCAGCTTAGGCCAGGCCTTTGAAGCTTTCTTT.

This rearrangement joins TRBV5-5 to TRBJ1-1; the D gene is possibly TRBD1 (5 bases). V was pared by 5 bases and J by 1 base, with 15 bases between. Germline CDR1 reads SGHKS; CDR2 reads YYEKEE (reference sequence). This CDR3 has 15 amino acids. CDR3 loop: CASRVNRLENTEAFF. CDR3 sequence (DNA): TGTGCCAGCAGGGTAAACAGGCTGGAGAACACTGAAGCTTTCTTT.

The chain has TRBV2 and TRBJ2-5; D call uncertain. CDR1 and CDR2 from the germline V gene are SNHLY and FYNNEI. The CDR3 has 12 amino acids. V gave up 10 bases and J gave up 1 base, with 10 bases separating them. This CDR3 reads CATRPIQETQYF. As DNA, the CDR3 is TGTGCCACCAGACCTATCCAAGAGACCCAGTACTTC.

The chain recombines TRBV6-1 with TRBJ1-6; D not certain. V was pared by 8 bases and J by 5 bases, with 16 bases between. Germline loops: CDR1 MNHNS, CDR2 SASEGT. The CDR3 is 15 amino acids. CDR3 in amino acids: CASLPEARNNSPLHF. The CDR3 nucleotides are TGTGCCAGCCTCCCGGAGGCAAGGAATAATTCACCCCTCCACTTT.

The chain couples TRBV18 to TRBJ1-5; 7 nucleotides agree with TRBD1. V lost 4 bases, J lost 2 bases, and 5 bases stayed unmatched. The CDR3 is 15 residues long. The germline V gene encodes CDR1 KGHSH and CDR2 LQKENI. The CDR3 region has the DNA TGTGCCAGCTCACTCGGGGGACAGCGCAATCAGCCCCAGCATTTT. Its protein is CASSLGGQRNQPQHF.

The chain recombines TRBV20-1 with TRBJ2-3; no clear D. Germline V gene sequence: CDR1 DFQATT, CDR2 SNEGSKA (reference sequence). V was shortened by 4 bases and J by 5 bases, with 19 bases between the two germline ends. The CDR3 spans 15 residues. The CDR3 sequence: CSATSHAFGEDTQYF. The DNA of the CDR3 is TGCAGTGCTACAAGTCACGCCTTTGGTGAAGATACGCAGTATTTT.